Listed here are 3 T cell receptor beta chains from one sample, sequenced in a study of cytomegalovirus exposure and HLA in healthy donors. PCR amplification relied on 60 Vbeta primers (plus 13 Jbeta primers). Assay used: immunoSEQ multiplex PCR; TCRdb lists only in-frame clones, some missing. This table has about 150,000 clones, roughly four fifths appearing once. The sequencing sample was made of PBMCs. The receptors were sampled from a girl aged 5 to 17 in good health and CMV-seropositive.

This clone was counted only a few times. The V call is TRBV6-1, the J call TRBJ2-3; 7 nucleotides line up with TRBD1. V lost 0 bases and J lost 4; bases outside the gene matches: 7. This CDR3 contains 16 residues. Germline V lookup: CDR1 MNHNS, CDR2 SASEGT. The CDR3 loop reads CASSEAAQGRPDTQYF. CDR3 DNA sequence: TGTGCCAGCAGTGAAGCAGCACAGGGGCGGCCAGATACGCAGTATTTT.

The genes are TRBV6-5 and TRBJ2-2; 8 positions match TRBD1. The CDR3 has 16 residues. The trim removed 3 bases at V and 3 bases at J, leaving 6 bases unmatched. CDR1 MNHEY and CDR2 SVGAGI come from the germline V gene. Here the CDR3 reads CASSYQGALDTGELFF. The CDR3 DNA reads as TGTGCCAGCAGTTATCAGGGGGCGCTGGACACCGGGGAGCTGTTTTTT.

The chain carries TRBV9 and TRBJ1-3; tentatively, D is TRBD1 (5 bases). The germline V gene has CDR1 SGDLS and CDR2 YYNGEE. Deletions cut 0 bases from V and 4 bases from J, with 11 bases between. The CDR3 loop spans 15 amino acids. The CDR3: CASSVALGGGNTIYF. DNA of the CDR3: TGTGCCAGCAGCGTAGCCCTCGGGGGGGGAAACACCATATATTTT.